The TCR beta chain described here comes from a study of T cell responses to AZD1222 COVID-19 vaccine. Turning to the study itself: Second doses were pooled across both intervals (about 4 or about 12 weeks).

CDR3 length: 14 amino acids. V gave up 6 bases and J gave up 7 bases; unmatched junction bases: 6. The germline V gene has CDR1 MNHNY and CDR2 SVGAGI (reference sequence). The table came from immunoSEQ multiplex PCR; TCRdb's copy has only in-frame clones and leaves some out. The sample lists 130,000 to 150,000 clones, about 91% seen once, with about 15% in the top ten. Study findings and constraints: There were mostly white British donors and more females than males, and clonal diversity was possibly underestimated.

Notes on this clone: Its cognate antigen is unknown.

This chain joins TRBV6-6 and TRBJ1-6; TRBD1 matches 7 bases. The sequenced sample was peripheral blood, obtained on day 0 of AZD1222 vaccination. This TCR came from an adult in good health. CDR3 protein: CASSSGTENSPLHF. CDR3 nucleotide sequence: TGTGCCAGCAGCTCCGGGACAGAGAATTCACCCCTCCACTTT.